This T cell receptor (beta chain) was recovered during a study of T-cell reconstitution after alpha-beta-depleted transplantation in children. This clonotype was observed many times. Researchers prepared the TCRbeta library using unique molecular identifiers, the study reports. TCRdb itself ran the PCR reads through MiXCR, one entry per CDR3 protein. The repertoire holds about half a million distinct CDR3 sequences, with around an eighth as singletons. CDR3 length equals 15 residues. Specimen: PBMCs from the stem cell graft donor, collected from the stem cell graft. The receptor was derived from a human donor who donated a stem cell graft to a child with combined immunodeficiency. This chain joins TRBV21-1 and TRBJ2-7; the table's D call of TRBD1 was not tested on the DNA. TRBV21-1 constitutes a pseudogene. The CDR3 region has the DNA TGTGCCAGCAGCAAAACCCCCGGGGGGTACTACGAGCAGTACTTC. Protein sequence: CASSKTPGGYYEQYF.